Each of the 8 T cell receptor beta chains below was sequenced from the same sample in a study of blood T cell repertoires in COVID-19. Method: immunoSEQ multiplex PCR; TCRdb's copy keeps in-frame clones and lacks some. The repertoire holds a few hundred thousand clones, with 80% to 90% as singletons. Sequencing was done on a sample of peripheral blood. Every receptor here comes from a man in his forties or fifties with acute or convalescent COVID-19.

The V call is TRBV5-1, the J call TRBJ1-6; TRBD1 matches at 7 bases. The CDR3 has 14 residues. Trimming removed 3 bases from V and 7 bases from J; junction bases left unmatched: 4. Per the germline V gene, CDR1 is SGHRS and CDR2 is YFSETQ. The chain's CDR3 is CASSWDRLNSPLHF. In DNA form, the CDR3 reads TGCGCCAGCAGCTGGGACAGATTAAATTCACCCCTCCACTTT.

The chain is built from TRBV19 and TRBJ2-5; no definite D call. The CDR3 covers 18 residues. Germline V gene lookup returns CDR1 LNHDA and CDR2 SQIVND (reference sequence). The ends were cut back, 3 bases at V and 1 base at J, with 21 bases in the middle. The CDR3 spells CASSIGPNLMAGQETQYF. The CDR3 nucleotides read TGTGCCAGTAGTATTGGGCCGAACCTGATGGCAGGCCAAGAGACCCAGTACTTC.

This chain uses TRBV10-3 with TRBJ2-1; D possibly corresponds to TRBD2 (6 bases). V was clipped by 3 bases and J by 2 bases, with 14 bases between them. Germline CDR1 is ENHRY and CDR2 is SYGVKD. CDR3 length equals 16 residues. CDR3 in DNA: TGTGCCATCAGTGAAACCGGTCCGGGGGCCTACAATGAGCAGTTCTTC. This encodes CAISETGPGAYNEQFF.

J is TRBJ1-1 and V is TRBV2; TRBD1 matches at 9 bases. CDR3 size: 14 residues. J gave up 2 bases and V 8 bases, and 6 bases lay outside the gene matches. From germline, CDR1 is SNHLY and CDR2 FYNNEI. CDR3: CASGGDRANTEAFF. The CDR3 DNA follows: TGTGCCAGCGGGGGGGACAGGGCCAACACTGAAGCTTTCTTT.

The chain is built from TRBV28 and TRBJ2-3; unclear D gene. This CDR3 has 13 residues. Germline V gene lookup returns CDR1 MDHEN and CDR2 SYDVKM. V was trimmed by 6 bases and J by 0 bases, leaving 7 bases between them. The CDR3 DNA reads as TGTGCCAGCAGCCTCGAGAGCACAGATACGCAGTATTTT. Amino acids: CASSLESTDTQYF.

CDR3 protein: CATSREASGGNNEQFF. The CDR3 DNA sequence: TGTGCCACCAGCAGAGAGGCTAGCGGGGGGAACAATGAGCAGTTCTTC. The rearrangement links TRBV15 to TRBJ2-1, with 11 bases aligning to TRBD2. The V gene end was trimmed by 0 bases and the J gene end by 5 bases; junction bases not matched to a gene: 3. The germline gives CDR1 LNHNV, CDR2 YYDKDF (reference sequence). This CDR3 region has 16 residues.

CDR3 DNA sequence: TGTGCCAGCAGTTACTCGAGAAGACTAGCGGGCACAGATACGCAGTATTTT. It encodes CASSYSRRLAGTDTQYF. The chain combines TRBV6-2 or TRBV6-3 with TRBJ2-3, with TRBD2 matching over 9 bases. Per germline, CDR1 MNHEY and CDR2 SVGEGT. V trimming: 0 bases; J trimming: 1 base; junction bases outside the gene matches: 5. The CDR3 is 17 amino acids.

The chain links TRBV12-3 or TRBV12-4 to TRBJ1-6, with D maybe TRBD1 (5 bases). The CDR3 runs to 13 residues. Trimming removed 5 bases at V and 7 bases at J, with 9 bases between. This chain's CDR3 is CASSTRQNSPLHF. CDR3 nucleotide sequence: TGTGCCAGCAGTACGAGACAGAATTCACCCCTCCACTTT.